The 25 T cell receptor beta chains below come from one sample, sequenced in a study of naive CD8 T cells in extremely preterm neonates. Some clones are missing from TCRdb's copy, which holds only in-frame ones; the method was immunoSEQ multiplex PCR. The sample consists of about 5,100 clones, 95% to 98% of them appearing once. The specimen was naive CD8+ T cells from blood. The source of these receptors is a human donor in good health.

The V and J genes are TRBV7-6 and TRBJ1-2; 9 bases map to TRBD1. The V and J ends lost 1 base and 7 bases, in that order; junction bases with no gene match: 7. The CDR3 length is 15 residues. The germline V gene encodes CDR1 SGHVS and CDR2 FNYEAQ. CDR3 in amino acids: CASSLDPQGASGYTF. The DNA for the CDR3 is TGTGCCAGCAGCTTAGACCCACAGGGGGCGTCTGGCTACACCTTC.

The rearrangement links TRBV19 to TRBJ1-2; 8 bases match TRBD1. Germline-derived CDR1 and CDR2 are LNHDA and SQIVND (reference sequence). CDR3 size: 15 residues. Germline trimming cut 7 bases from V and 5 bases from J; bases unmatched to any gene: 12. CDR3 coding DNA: TGTGCCAGTACAGGGGGGGACAGGTGGAAATATGGCTACACCTTC. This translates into CASTGGDRWKYGYTF.

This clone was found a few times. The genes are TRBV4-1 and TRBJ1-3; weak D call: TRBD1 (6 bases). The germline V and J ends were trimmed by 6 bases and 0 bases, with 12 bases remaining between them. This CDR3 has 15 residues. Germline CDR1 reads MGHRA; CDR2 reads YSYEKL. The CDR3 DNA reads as TGCGCCAGCAGGGAAGACAGGAACTCTGGAAACACCATATATTTT. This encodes CASREDRNSGNTIYF.

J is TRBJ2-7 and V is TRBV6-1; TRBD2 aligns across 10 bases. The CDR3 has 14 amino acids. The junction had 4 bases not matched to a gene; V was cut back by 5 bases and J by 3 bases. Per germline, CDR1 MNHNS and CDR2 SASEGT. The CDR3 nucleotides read TGTGCCAGCAGTTGGGGGACTAGCGACTACGAGCAGTACTTC. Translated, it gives CASSWGTSDYEQYF.

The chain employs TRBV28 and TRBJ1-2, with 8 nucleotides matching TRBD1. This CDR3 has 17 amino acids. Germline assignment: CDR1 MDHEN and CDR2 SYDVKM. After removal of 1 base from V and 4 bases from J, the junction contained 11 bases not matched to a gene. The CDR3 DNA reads TGTGCCAGCAGTTTATCCGTAACACGGGACAGGATCTATGGCTACACCTTC. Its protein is CASSLSVTRDRIYGYTF.

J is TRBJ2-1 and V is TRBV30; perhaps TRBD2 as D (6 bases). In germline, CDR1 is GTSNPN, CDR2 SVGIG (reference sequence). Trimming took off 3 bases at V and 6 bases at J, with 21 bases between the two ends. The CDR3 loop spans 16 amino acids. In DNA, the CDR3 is TGTGCCTGGAGCATAACACTAGCACCCGCGGGCAATGAGCAGTTCTTC. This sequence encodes CAWSITLAPAGNEQFF.

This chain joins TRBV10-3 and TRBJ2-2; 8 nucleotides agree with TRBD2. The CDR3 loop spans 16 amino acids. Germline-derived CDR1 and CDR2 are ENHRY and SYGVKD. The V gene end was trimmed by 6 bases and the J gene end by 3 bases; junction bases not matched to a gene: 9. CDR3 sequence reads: CAIRDRTSRDTGELFF. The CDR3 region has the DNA TGTGCCATCAGAGACCGGACTAGCCGGGACACCGGGGAGCTGTTTTTT.

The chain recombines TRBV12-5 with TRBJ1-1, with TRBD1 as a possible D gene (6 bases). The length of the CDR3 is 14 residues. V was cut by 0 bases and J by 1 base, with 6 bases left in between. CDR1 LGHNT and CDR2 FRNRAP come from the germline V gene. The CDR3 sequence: CASGLVGGNTEAFF. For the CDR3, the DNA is TGTGCTAGTGGTTTGGTAGGGGGGAACACTGAAGCTTTCTTT.

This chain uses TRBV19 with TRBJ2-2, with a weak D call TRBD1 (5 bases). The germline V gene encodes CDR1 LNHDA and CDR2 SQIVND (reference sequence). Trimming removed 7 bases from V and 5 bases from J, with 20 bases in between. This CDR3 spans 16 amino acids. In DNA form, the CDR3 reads TGTGCCAGTACTCCCTCCCAGGGCACGGAGACCGGGGAGCTGTTTTTT. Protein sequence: CASTPSQGTETGELFF. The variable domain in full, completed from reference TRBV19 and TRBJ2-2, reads DGGITQSPKYLFRKEGQNVTLSCEQNLNHDAMYWYRQDPGQGLRLIYYSQIVNDFQKGDIAEGYSVSREKKESFPLTVTSAQKNPTAFYLCASTPSQGTETGELFFGEGSRLTVL.

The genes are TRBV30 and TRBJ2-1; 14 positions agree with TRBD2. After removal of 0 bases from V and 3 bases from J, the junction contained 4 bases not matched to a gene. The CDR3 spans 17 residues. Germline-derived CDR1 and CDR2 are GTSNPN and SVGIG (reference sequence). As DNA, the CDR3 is TGTGCCTGGAGTGTGGGACTAGCGGGAGAAGTCTACAATGAGCAGTTCTTC. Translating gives CAWSVGLAGEVYNEQFF.

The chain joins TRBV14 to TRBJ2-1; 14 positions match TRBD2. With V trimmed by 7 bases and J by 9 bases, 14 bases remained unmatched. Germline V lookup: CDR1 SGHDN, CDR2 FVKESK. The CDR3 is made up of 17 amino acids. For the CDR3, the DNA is TGTGCCAGCACCTCGACTAGCGGGAGGGCCCTCAGAAGTGAGCAGTTCTTC. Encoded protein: CASTSTSGRALRSEQFF.

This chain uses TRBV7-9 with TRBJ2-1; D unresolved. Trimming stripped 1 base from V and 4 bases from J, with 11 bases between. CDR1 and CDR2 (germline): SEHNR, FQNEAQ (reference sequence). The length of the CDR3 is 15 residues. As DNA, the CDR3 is TGTGCCAGCAGCTTAGGAGCCCGCCCTTACAATGAGCAGTTCTTC. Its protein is CASSLGARPYNEQFF.

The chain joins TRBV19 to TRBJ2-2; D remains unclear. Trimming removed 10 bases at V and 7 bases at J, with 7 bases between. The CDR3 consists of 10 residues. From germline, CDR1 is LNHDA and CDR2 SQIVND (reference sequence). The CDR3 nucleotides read TGTGCCACCCAACACGGGGAGCTGTTTTTT. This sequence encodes CATQHGELFF.

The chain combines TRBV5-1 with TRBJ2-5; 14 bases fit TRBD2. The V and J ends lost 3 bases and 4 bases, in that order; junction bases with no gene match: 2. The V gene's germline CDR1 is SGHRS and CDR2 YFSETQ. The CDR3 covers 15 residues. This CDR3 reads CASSSGLAGGETQYF. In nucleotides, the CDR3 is TGCGCCAGCAGCTCCGGACTAGCGGGAGGAGAGACCCAGTACTTC.

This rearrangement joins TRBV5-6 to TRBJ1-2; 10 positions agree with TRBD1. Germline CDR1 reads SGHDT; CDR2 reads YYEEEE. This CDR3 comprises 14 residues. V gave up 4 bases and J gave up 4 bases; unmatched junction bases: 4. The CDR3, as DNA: TGTGCCAGCAGCCCTGGGACAGGGGTCTATGGCTACACCTTC. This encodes CASSPGTGVYGYTF.

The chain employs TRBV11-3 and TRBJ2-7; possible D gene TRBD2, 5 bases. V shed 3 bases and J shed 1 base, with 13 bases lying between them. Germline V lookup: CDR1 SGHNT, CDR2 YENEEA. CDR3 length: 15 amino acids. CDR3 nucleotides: TGTGCCAGCAGCTTTTTGAGGACTCCTTCCTACGAGCAGTACTTC. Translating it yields CASSFLRTPSYEQYF. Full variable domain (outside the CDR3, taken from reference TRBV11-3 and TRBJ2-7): EAGVVQSPRYKIIEKKQPVAFWCNPISGHNTLYWYLQNLGQGPELLIRYENEEAVDDSQLPKDRFSAERLKGVDSTLKIQPAELGDSAVYLCASSFLRTPSYEQYFGPGTRLTVT.

In DNA, the CDR3 is TGTGCCAGCAGTTTACGACAGGTTAATGAAAAACTGTTTTTT. It codes for CASSLRQVNEKLFF. The rearrangement uses TRBV27 and TRBJ1-4; a possible D gene is TRBD1 (6 bases). The CDR3 is 14 amino acids. With 2 bases removed from V and 4 bases from J, the gap between germline ends came to 8 bases. Germline V gives CDR1 MNHEY, CDR2 SMNVEV (reference sequence).

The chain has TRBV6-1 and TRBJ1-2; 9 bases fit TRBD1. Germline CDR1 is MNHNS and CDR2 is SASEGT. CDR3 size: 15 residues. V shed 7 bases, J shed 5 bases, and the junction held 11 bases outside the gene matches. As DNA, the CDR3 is TGTGCCAGCATCATACCGGGACAGGGTAGATATGGCTACACCTTC. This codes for CASIIPGQGRYGYTF.

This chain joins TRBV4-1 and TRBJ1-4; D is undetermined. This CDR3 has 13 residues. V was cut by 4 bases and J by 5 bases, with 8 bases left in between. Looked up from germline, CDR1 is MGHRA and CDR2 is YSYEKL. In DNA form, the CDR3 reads TGCGCCAGCAGCCTAACAGTGAATGAAAAACTGTTTTTT. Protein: CASSLTVNEKLFF.

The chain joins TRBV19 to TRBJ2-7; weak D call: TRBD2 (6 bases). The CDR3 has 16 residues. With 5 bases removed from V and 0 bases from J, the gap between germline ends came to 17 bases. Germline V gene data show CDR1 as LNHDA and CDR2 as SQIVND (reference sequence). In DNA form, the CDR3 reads TGTGCCAGTAGTCCCCCGGCGGGATTCCTCTCCTACGAGCAGTACTTC. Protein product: CASSPPAGFLSYEQYF. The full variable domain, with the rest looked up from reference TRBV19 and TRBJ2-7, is DGGITQSPKYLFRKEGQNVTLSCEQNLNHDAMYWYRQDPGQGLRLIYYSQIVNDFQKGDIAEGYSVSREKKESFPLTVTSAQKNPTAFYLCASSPPAGFLSYEQYFGPGTRLTVT.

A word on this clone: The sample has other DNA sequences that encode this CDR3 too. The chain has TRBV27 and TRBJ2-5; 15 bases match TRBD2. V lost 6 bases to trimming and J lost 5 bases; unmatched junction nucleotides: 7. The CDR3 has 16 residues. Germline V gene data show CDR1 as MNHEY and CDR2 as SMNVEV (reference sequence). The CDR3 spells CASSRTSGRALETQYF. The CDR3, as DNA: TGTGCCAGCAGCCGGACTAGCGGGAGGGCTCTGGAGACCCAGTACTTC.

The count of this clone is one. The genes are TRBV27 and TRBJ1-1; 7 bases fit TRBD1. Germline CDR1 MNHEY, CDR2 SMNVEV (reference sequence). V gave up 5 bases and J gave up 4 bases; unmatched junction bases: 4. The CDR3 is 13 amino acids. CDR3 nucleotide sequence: TGTGCCAGCAGTCCTGGGACAGCCACTGAAGCTTTCTTT. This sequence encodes CASSPGTATEAFF.

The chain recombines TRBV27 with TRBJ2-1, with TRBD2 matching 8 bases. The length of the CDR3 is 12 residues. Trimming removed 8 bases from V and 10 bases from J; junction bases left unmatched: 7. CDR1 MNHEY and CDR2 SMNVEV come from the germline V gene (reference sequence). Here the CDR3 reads CASGLAFLEQFF. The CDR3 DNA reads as TGTGCCAGCGGACTAGCTTTTTTAGAGCAGTTCTTC.

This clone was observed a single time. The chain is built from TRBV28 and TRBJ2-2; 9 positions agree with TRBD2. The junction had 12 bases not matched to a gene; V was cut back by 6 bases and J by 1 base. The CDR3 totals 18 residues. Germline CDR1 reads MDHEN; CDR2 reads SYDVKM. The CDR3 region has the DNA TGTGCCAGCAGGCACGCGGGAGGGACTCCCTGGAACACCGGGGAGCTGTTTTTT. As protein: CASRHAGGTPWNTGELFF.

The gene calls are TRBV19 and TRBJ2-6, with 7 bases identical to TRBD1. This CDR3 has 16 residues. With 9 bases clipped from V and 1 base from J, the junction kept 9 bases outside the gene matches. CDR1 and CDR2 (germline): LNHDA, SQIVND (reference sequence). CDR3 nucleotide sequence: TGTGCCAGCAATAAAAGGGGGCCGTCTGGGGCCAACGTCCTGACTTTC. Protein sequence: CASNKRGPSGANVLTF.